The 15 T cell receptor beta chains listed next were all sequenced from one sample in a study of early stage breast cancer tumors. Some clones are missing from TCRdb's copy, which holds only in-frame ones; the method was immunoSEQ multiplex PCR. The sample holds several thousand clones, approximately 73% seen once. Source material: normal breast tissue next to the tumor. The receptors originated from a person aged 35-55 years with breast cancer.

The rearrangement links TRBV10-3 to TRBJ1-5, with D hard to call. CDR1 and CDR2 from the germline V gene are ENHRY and SYGVKD. V was clipped by 3 bases and J by 6 bases, with 6 bases between them. The CDR3 runs 12 residues. The DNA for the CDR3 is TGTGCCATCAGTGATCAGGCTCAGCCCCAGCATTTT. The encoded protein is CAISDQAQPQHF.

This chain connects TRBV6-5 to TRBJ1-2; tentative D call: TRBD1 (6 bases). V lost 3 bases to trimming and J lost 8 bases, with 13 bases between them. This CDR3 spans 13 amino acids. Per germline, CDR1 MNHEY and CDR2 SVGAGI. The CDR3 sequence is CASSYRNRDGYTF. The CDR3 region has the DNA TGTGCCAGCAGTTATAGAAACAGGGACGGCTACACCTTC.

The chain uses TRBV30 and TRBJ1-6, with a tentative D call TRBD1 (5 bases). The CDR3 covers 14 residues. CDR1 GTSNPN and CDR2 SVGIG come from the germline V gene (reference sequence). V was trimmed by 2 bases and J by 7 bases, leaving 12 bases between them. Here the CDR3 reads CAWSRGRENSPLHF. In DNA form, the CDR3 reads TGTGCCTGGAGTAGGGGCAGGGAAAATTCACCCCTCCACTTT.

This rearrangement joins TRBV6-4 to TRBJ2-1; TRBD2 aligns across 12 bases. The germline V gene encodes CDR1 MRHNA and CDR2 SNTAGT. With V trimmed by 5 bases and J by 2 bases, 1 base remained unmatched. The length of the CDR3 is 15 residues. The CDR3 is CASSRTSGTYNEQFF. The CDR3 bases are TGTGCCAGCAGTCGGACTAGCGGGACCTACAATGAGCAGTTCTTC.

The chain recombines TRBV11-3 with TRBJ2-1; D is perhaps TRBD2 (6 bases). The CDR3 loop spans 13 amino acids. The V end was cut by 5 bases, the J end by 7 bases, with 12 bases between. Germline loops: CDR1 SGHNT, CDR2 YENEEA. The CDR3 sequence: CASSRESPNEQFF. The CDR3 coding sequence is TGTGCCAGCAGCCGGGAGTCCCCAAATGAGCAGTTCTTC.

The chain couples TRBV18 to TRBJ2-1; 11 nucleotides agree with TRBD2. The V gene end was trimmed by 4 bases and the J gene end by 4 bases; junction bases not matched to a gene: 6. From germline, CDR1 is KGHSH and CDR2 LQKENI. The CDR3 consists of 16 residues. The CDR3 DNA follows: TGTGCCAGCTCACGAACCGGGACTAGCGGTTACAATGAGCAGTTCTTC. Translated: CASSRTGTSGYNEQFF.

The J gene is TRBJ1-5, the V gene TRBV2, with TRBD1 as a possible D gene (6 bases). The germline V gene has CDR1 SNHLY and CDR2 FYNNEI. This CDR3 contains 13 residues. The V end was cut by 6 bases, the J end by 3 bases, with 9 bases between. The CDR3 loop is CASSWDNNQPQHF. The CDR3, as DNA: TGTGCCAGCAGCTGGGACAACAATCAGCCCCAGCATTTT.

This clone came up a few times. The gene calls are TRBV6-1 and TRBJ2-7; 15 positions match TRBD2. The J segment lost 4 bases and the V segment lost 4 bases, leaving 11 bases of the junction unmatched. The CDR3 consists of 18 residues. Germline CDR1 MNHNS, CDR2 SASEGT. CDR3 loop: CASSGRTSGRAGLYEQYF. CDR3 sequence (DNA): TGTGCCAGCAGTGGAAGGACTAGCGGGAGGGCCGGTTTATACGAGCAGTACTTC.

The chain has TRBV30 and TRBJ1-3; TRBD1 might be the D (5 bases). The germline V gene encodes CDR1 GTSNPN and CDR2 SVGIG (reference sequence). V dropped 2 bases and J dropped 4 bases, with 12 bases sitting between them. The CDR3 contains 14 residues. CDR3 protein: CAWSSGQGGNTIYF. CDR3 nucleotide sequence: TGTGCCTGGAGTTCCGGCCAGGGAGGAAACACCATATATTTT.

The sample holds one count of this clone. The V and J genes are TRBV10-3 and TRBJ1-2; weak D call: TRBD1 (6 bases). The germline V gene encodes CDR1 ENHRY and CDR2 SYGVKD. V lost 3 bases and J 4 bases, leaving 15 bases between the germline ends. The CDR3 contains 15 residues. The CDR3 loop reads CAISEGQIIAYGYTF. CDR3 nucleotides: TGTGCCATCAGTGAAGGACAGATCATTGCCTATGGCTACACCTTC.

This chain joins TRBV6-5 and TRBJ1-2; D is unclear. Trimming removed 6 bases at V and 2 bases at J, with 16 bases between. Germline loops: CDR1 MNHEY, CDR2 SVGAGI. The CDR3 runs to 15 residues. Written as DNA, the CDR3 is TGTGCCAGCAGCTTTACACCCCGCACCAACTATGGCTACACCTTC. Its translation: CASSFTPRTNYGYTF.

The chain has TRBV5-1 and TRBJ2-1, with a possible D match to TRBD2 (7 bases). The CDR3 loop spans 16 amino acids. Germline V lookup: CDR1 SGHRS, CDR2 YFSETQ. The germline V and J ends were trimmed by 4 bases and 6 bases, with 20 bases remaining between them. Here the CDR3 DNA reads TGCGCCAGCAGCGCATCAGGCGGGGGCAAGTTCAATGAGCAGTTCTTC. Translated: CASSASGGGKFNEQFF.

In its sample, this clone was seen once. The J gene is TRBJ2-3, the V gene TRBV10-1; 9 bases map to TRBD1. Losses at the gene ends were 0 bases for V and 9 bases for J; bases not matched to a gene: 4. Germline lookup yields CDR1 WNHNN and CDR2 SYGVQD (reference sequence). The CDR3 loop spans 14 amino acids. The CDR3: CASSESGTGITQYF. The CDR3 DNA sequence: TGCGCCAGCAGTGAGTCAGGGACAGGGATAACGCAGTATTTT.

The CDR3 protein is CAWRPGVSSYNEQFF. The CDR3 DNA reads as TGTGCCTGGAGGCCAGGGGTAAGCTCCTACAATGAGCAGTTCTTC. The V gene is TRBV30, the J gene TRBJ2-1; TRBD1 might be the D (6 bases). The CDR3 sequence is 15 residues long. The germline V gene encodes CDR1 GTSNPN and CDR2 SVGIG (reference sequence). Trimming shortened V by 3 bases and J by 0 bases, and 12 bases separated the two germline ends.

This sequence joins TRBV2 and TRBJ1-1, with D perhaps TRBD1 (5 bases). In germline, CDR1 is SNHLY, CDR2 FYNNEI. Trimming took off 4 bases at V and 5 bases at J, with 14 bases between the two ends. The CDR3 has 14 residues. The CDR3 region is CASSVEGRRTEAFF. The CDR3 DNA is TGTGCCAGCAGTGTGGAGGGGCGCAGGACTGAAGCTTTCTTT.